A few counts support the clone carrying this T cell receptor beta chain. What it binds is unknown. The data were taken from a study of beta chain features in type 1 diabetes. Study observations and caveats: Shortening of TCRB CDR3s, moderate but significant, appeared in all four CD4+ subsets of Type 1 diabetes patients. Small HLA sub-analyses could not settle whether HLA shapes TCRB rearrangement.

Trimming removed 6 bases from V and 6 bases from J; junction bases left unmatched: 6. Germline-derived CDR1 and CDR2 are LGHNA and YSLEER. The CDR3 is 14 residues long. The authors reverse transcribed all of the isolated RNA, so sequencing captured expressed TCRB transcripts. The table came from immunoSEQ multiplex PCR; TCRdb's copy has only in-frame clones and leaves some out. The sample includes around 300,000 clones, around 10% of them seen just once. Sequenced: naive CD4+ T cells from blood. The sequence derives from a woman in her twenties or thirties in good health. This chain connects TRBV4-3 to TRBJ2-3; the match to TRBD2 covers 10 bases. The CDR3 DNA reads TGCGCCAGCAGTCTAGCGGGAGTTTCGGATACGCAGTATTTT. It codes for CASSLAGVSDTQYF.